These 7 T cell receptor beta chains were sequenced from one sample in a study of blood T cell repertoires in COVID-19. Assay used: immunoSEQ multiplex PCR; TCRdb lists only in-frame clones, some missing. The repertoire holds a few hundred thousand clones, with roughly 85% as singletons. The sample comprised PBMCs or T cells enriched from blood (not recorded which). The source of these receptors is a woman between 45 and 65 years old who had recovered from COVID-19.

The V call is TRBV28, the J call TRBJ2-5; D perhaps matches TRBD1 (6 bases). The CDR3 covers 14 residues. Trimming left V 6 bases short and J 2 bases short, with 13 bases between. Looked up from germline, CDR1 is MDHEN and CDR2 is SYDVKM. The CDR3 DNA is TGTGCCAGCAGCACAGGGTCTTGGCAAGAGACCCAGTACTTC. Residues: CASSTGSWQETQYF.

The rearrangement uses TRBV14 and TRBJ1-6; TRBD1 aligns across 8 bases. Germline V gene lookup returns CDR1 SGHDN and CDR2 FVKESK. Unmatched junction bases numbered 6, after V lost 5 bases and J lost 9 bases. The CDR3 sequence is 14 residues long. The CDR3: CASSWGQDFSPLHF. The CDR3 DNA is TGTGCCAGCAGCTGGGGACAGGACTTTTCACCCCTCCACTTT.

The V and J genes are TRBV7-2 and TRBJ2-1; 9 nucleotides line up with TRBD1. Per the germline V gene, CDR1 is SGHTA and CDR2 is FQGNSA. J gave up 4 bases and V 2 bases, and 3 bases lay outside the gene matches. This CDR3 comprises 15 residues. For the CDR3, the DNA is TGTGCCAGCAGCTTAAGACAGGGGGTTTACAATGAGCAGTTCTTC. Translating it yields CASSLRQGVYNEQFF.

The rearrangement links TRBV11-2 to TRBJ2-5; 14 bases line up with TRBD2. The V and J ends lost 4 bases and 5 bases, in that order; junction bases with no gene match: 15. The CDR3 length is 19 residues. Germline V CDR1 and CDR2: SGHAT, FQNNGV. In nucleotides, the CDR3 is TGTGCCAGCAGCTCCCGGACTAGCGGGAGGAGTTTATATGGGGAGACCCAGTACTTC. Its translation is CASSSRTSGRSLYGETQYF.

The V call is TRBV5-1, the J call TRBJ1-4; 9 bases fit TRBD1. The CDR3 sequence is 14 residues long. Germline loops: CDR1 SGHRS, CDR2 YFSETQ. V trimming: 0 bases; J trimming: 7 bases; junction bases outside the gene matches: 1. CDR3 residues: CASSLGTGAEKLFF. The CDR3, as DNA: TGCGCCAGCAGCTTGGGGACAGGGGCTGAAAAACTGTTTTTT.

The chain employs TRBV15 and TRBJ1-1, with 8 bases fitting TRBD1. The CDR3 extends over 14 amino acids. Germline CDR1 and CDR2: LNHNV and YYDKDF (reference sequence). The J segment lost 9 bases and the V segment lost 5 bases, leaving 11 bases of the junction unmatched. The CDR3 DNA follows: TGTGCCACCAGCCGAGGACAGGGTACCGGCCAAGCTTTCTTT. Protein: CATSRGQGTGQAFF.

This chain uses TRBV2 with TRBJ1-5, with 7 positions matching TRBD1. The germline V gene has CDR1 SNHLY and CDR2 FYNNEI. This CDR3 region has 16 residues. Trimming removed 2 bases from V and 3 bases from J; junction bases left unmatched: 7. The CDR3 reads CASSELRQGHNQPQHF. The CDR3 nucleotides are TGTGCCAGCAGTGAATTACGACAGGGACACAATCAGCCCCAGCATTTT.